This TCR beta chain was observed in a study of CD8+ T cells in alopecia areata. Study information: The drug, oral tofacitinib, was given to treated patients at 5 to 10 mg twice daily. Tofacitinib ran for 6 to 18 months before 6 months off drug.

Lesional scalp punch biopsies and peripheral blood came from alopecia areata patients. RNA was extracted and reverse transcribed into cDNA as the sequencing template. The data were produced by immunoSEQ multiplex PCR, yet TCRdb's version contains in-frame clones alone and is incomplete. The table lists roughly 150,000 clones, over 80% of them singletons. The CDR3 has 16 residues. Germline V gene data show CDR1 as SGDLS and CDR2 as YYNGEE. Trimming at V came to 4 bases and at J to 2 bases, leaving 10 bases not matched to a gene. This clonotype was sampled from a human donor with alopecia areata. The chain recombines TRBV9 with TRBJ2-3; 7 bases fit TRBD2. The material was CD8+ T cells sorted from blood, obtained at week 0. The CDR3 reads CASSPRLASYTDTQYF. CDR3 nucleotide sequence: TGTGCCAGCAGCCCCAGACTAGCTTCATACACAGATACGCAGTATTTT.